This T cell receptor beta chain appears in the sequencing data of a study of regulatory T cells in long-lasting Graves disease. Looking at the study overall: Those Graves' patients who were newly diagnosed had been on antithyroid drugs under 3 months. General study points: Persistent-disease Graves' patients showed less TCR diversity than new cases.

V shed 5 bases and J 5 bases; nucleotides not matched to a gene: 6. Germline CDR1 SEHNR, CDR2 FQNEAQ (reference sequence). The CDR3 sequence is 14 residues long. Arm-PCR of CDR3 regions with iRepertoire HTBI primers generated TCR beta libraries. TCRdb re-called the multiplex PCR reads with MiXCR, one entry per CDR3 protein. The sample consists of under 500,000 distinct CDR3 sequences, roughly 17% of them appearing once. Comment on this clonotype: The antigen is undetermined.

As to time point: newly diagnosed GD, antithyroid drugs for less than 3 months. PBMCs provided the RNA from which the TCR library was made. This sample was shared with a second study, whose subject was T cells in Graves' hyperthyroidism and ophthalmopathy.

The gene calls are TRBV7-9 and TRBJ1-2, with TRBD1 matching over 9 bases. This sample comprised peripheral blood mononuclear cells (PBMCs), obtained at new diagnosis, from a patient treated with antithyroid drugs. This TCR was sampled from a woman under 40 with Graves disease. The CDR3 DNA sequence: TGTGCCAGCAGCCCAGCGACAGGGGGATATGGCTACACCTTC. It encodes CASSPATGGYGYTF.